These 7 T cell receptor beta chains came from one sample sequenced in a study of early T cells in non-severe SARS-CoV-2 infection. TCRdb called the 5' RACE reads again in MiXCR, with one record for every CDR3 protein. The repertoire holds tens of thousands of distinct CDR3 sequences, with about 6% as singletons. Sequences were obtained from whole blood. The receptors come from an adult who was a healthcare worker with PCR-confirmed SARS-CoV-2 infection or an uninfected control (not recorded which).

This clonotype has a count of ten or more. This sequence joins TRBV3-1 and TRBJ1-1; D may be TRBD1 (5 bases). V dropped 8 bases and J dropped 0 bases, with 13 bases sitting between them. Per the germline V gene, CDR1 is LGHDT and CDR2 is YNNKEL (reference sequence). This CDR3 spans 14 amino acids. Here the CDR3 DNA reads TGTGCCAGCTCTACGGGGCAGTTGAACACTGAAGCTTTCTTT. It is translated as CASSTGQLNTEAFF.

Of note for this clonotype: A much larger clonotype is one base distant, so this may be a read error. Since no conserved phenylalanine or tryptophan closes the CDR3, a read error is the likely cause. This chain links TRBV7-6 with TRBJ2-7; 13 bases are shared with TRBD2. CDR3 length equals 16 residues. The germline V gene encodes CDR1 SGHVS and CDR2 FNYEAQ. V shed 5 bases and J 4 bases; nucleotides not matched to a gene: 8. CDR3 sequence reads: CASSPQTSGGLYEQYS. The DNA of the CDR3 is TGTGCCAGCAGCCCGCAGACTAGCGGGGGGCTATACGAGCAGTACTCC.

This chain uses TRBV7-2 with TRBJ2-1; D unclear. Germline V gene lookup returns CDR1 SGHTA and CDR2 FQGNSA. V gave up 5 bases and J gave up 3 bases, with 11 bases separating them. The CDR3 length is 14 residues. CDR3 protein: CASSGRTSYNEQFF. As DNA, the CDR3 is TGTGCCAGCAGCGGCAGGACCAGCTACAATGAGCAGTTCTTC. Complete variable domain (other parts from reference TRBV7-2 and TRBJ2-1): GAGVSQSPSNKVTEKGKDVELRCDPISGHTALYWYRQSLGQGLEFLIYFQGNSAPDKSGLPSDRFSAERTGGSVSTLTIQRTQQEDSAVYLCASSGRTSYNEQFFGPGTRLTVL.

About this clonotype itself: A much more abundant neighbour one base away suggests this may be a read error. The V call is TRBV9, the J call TRBJ2-7; 8 bases line up with TRBD1. CDR3 size: 16 residues. Per the germline V gene, CDR1 is SGDLS and CDR2 is YYNGEE. The CDR3 coding sequence is TGTGGCAGCAGCGTCGGGGACAGGCCTTCTACCCGGGAGCAGTACTTC. Its protein product is CGSSVGDRPSTREQYF. Based on the CDR3 plus reference TRBV9 and TRBJ2-7, the full variable domain is DSGVTQTPKHLITATGQRVTLRCSPRSGDLSVYWYQQSLDQGLQFLIQYYNGEERAKGNILERFSAQQFPDLHSELNLSSLELGDSALYFCGSSVGDRPSTREQYFGPGTRLTVT.

This clonotype was seen more than once but under ten times. The V call is TRBV7-9, the J call TRBJ2-3; no firm D call. Germline lookup yields CDR1 SEHNR and CDR2 FQNEAQ (reference sequence). This CDR3 has 13 residues. Trimming cost V 1 base and J 2 bases, with 4 bases left between them. The DNA for the CDR3 is TGTGCCAGCAGCTTAGGGCCCACAGATACGCAGTATTTT. This translates into CASSLGPTDTQYF.

The chain employs TRBV19 and TRBJ2-3; 7 bases map to TRBD2. The germline CDR1 and CDR2 sequences are LNHDA and SQIVND (reference sequence). CDR3 length: 16 residues. Trimming took 11 bases from V and 0 from J; bases not matched to a gene: 14. CDR3 protein: CAASGEGSVSTDTQYF. CDR3 coding DNA: TGTGCCGCAAGTGGGGAGGGGTCAGTCAGCACAGATACGCAGTATTTT.

V usage is TRBV7-2 and J usage is TRBJ2-7, with 8 bases that match TRBD2. The CDR3 totals 14 residues. J was trimmed by 5 bases and V by 8 bases; bases with no gene match: 11. From germline, CDR1 is SGHTA and CDR2 FQGNSA. CDR3 nucleotides: TGTGCCAGCGTCAGCCCCGGGGGGGCCAACGAGCAGTACTTC. Protein: CASVSPGGANEQYF.